This T cell receptor (beta chain) was sequenced during a study of CD8 T cells in ankylosing spondylitis. Broader study findings: Within ankylosing spondylitis blood, a TCR beta motif made up of several highly homologous variants appeared to be characteristic. Reactive arthritis synovial fluid and blood previously showed some of these motif variants. It was reported that disease-linked clones were significantly enriched in matched ankylosing spondylitis synovial fluid.

This clonotype was seen a handful of times. Its cognate antigen is unknown. A read error may account for a junction end that differs from germline. The CDR3 is 8 amino acids. Germline V gene lookup returns CDR1 SEHNR and CDR2 FQNEAQ (reference sequence). Generation of TCR beta libraries employed quantitative 5'-RACE incorporating molecular barcodes. Each CDR3 protein is one row after TCRdb ran MiXCR on the 5' RACE reads. Among some 140,000 distinct CDR3 sequences listed, approximately 17% were seen once. J is TRBJ1-2 and V is TRBV7-9, with no clear D. The TCR was taken from a male donor with ankylosing spondylitis. Material for sequencing was blood, either unsorted or a sorted T cell fraction (not recorded which). The CDR3 DNA reads TGTGCCAGCAGCCCGGAATCTTTC. Translating gives CASSPESF.